A single sample gave rise to the 21 T cell receptor beta chains below, sequenced in a study of OX40 agonist ivuxolimab in advanced cancers. The repertoire was sequenced with immunoSEQ multiplex PCR; TCRdb's copy has only in-frame clones and lacks some. The profile shows some 44,000 clones, approximately 80% of them singletons. This specimen was CD4+ or CD8+ T cells sorted from blood, taken in a trial of the OX40 agonist ivuxolimab. The source is an adult with an advanced solid tumor such as melanoma, head and neck, liver or kidney cancer.

The chain joins TRBV6-6 to TRBJ1-4; 9 positions match TRBD1. This CDR3 is built from 14 residues. Germline loops: CDR1 MNHNY, CDR2 SVGAGI (reference sequence). V lost 3 bases and J lost 8; bases outside the gene matches: 4. The CDR3: CASSYTDRGEKLFF. The CDR3 bases are TGTGCCAGCAGTTATACGGACAGGGGAGAAAAACTGTTTTTT.

The chain's CDR3 is CASSLFFQRLTDTQYF. In nucleotides, the CDR3 is TGTGCCAGCAGTTTATTCTTCCAGCGGCTCACAGATACGCAGTATTTT. The chain recombines TRBV27 with TRBJ2-3, with TRBD2 as a possible D gene (5 bases). Per the germline V gene, CDR1 is MNHEY and CDR2 is SMNVEV (reference sequence). The CDR3 covers 16 residues. V was pared by 1 base and J by 2 bases, with 13 bases between.

V gene TRBV6-5 combines with J gene TRBJ1-1; D call uncertain. Germline values: CDR1 MNHEY, CDR2 SVGAGI. The V end was cut by 6 bases, the J end by 8 bases, with 16 bases between. This CDR3 spans 13 amino acids. CDR3 protein: CASSPYFEGEAFF. CDR3 DNA sequence: TGTGCCAGCAGCCCGTACTTCGAGGGAGAAGCTTTCTTT.

The V call is TRBV14, the J call TRBJ1-3; D is possibly TRBD1 (5 bases). Trimming took 4 bases from V and 0 from J, leaving 13 bases between them. The length of the CDR3 is 16 residues. The germline V gene has CDR1 SGHDN and CDR2 FVKESK. CDR3 region: CASSRQGPLSGNTIYF. As DNA, the CDR3 is TGTGCCAGCAGCCGCCAGGGACCGCTCTCTGGAAACACCATATATTTT.

This clone has more than one count but fewer than ten. V is TRBV2 and J is TRBJ1-5; no reliable D call. CDR3 size: 14 residues. Trimming cost V 6 bases and J 1 base, with 10 bases left between them. Germline V gene lookup returns CDR1 SNHLY and CDR2 FYNNEI. CDR3 loop: CASSVVGSNQPQHF. The DNA of the CDR3 is TGTGCCAGCAGCGTTGTCGGGAGCAATCAGCCCCAGCATTTT.

This chain uses TRBV6-1 with TRBJ1-4, with TRBD1 matching over 8 bases. V shed 4 bases and J 8 bases; nucleotides not matched to a gene: 9. Germline V CDR1 and CDR2: MNHNS, SASEGT. The CDR3 sequence is 15 residues long. Written as DNA, the CDR3 is TGTGCCAGCAGTGCTACCGGGACAGGTCTGGAAAAACTGTTTTTT. It translates to CASSATGTGLEKLFF.

CDR3 sequence reads: CASSMQGVGGNTIYF. CDR3 coding DNA: TGTGCCAGTAGTATGCAAGGGGTAGGCGGAAACACCATATATTTT. The chain links TRBV19 to TRBJ1-3; D possibly corresponds to TRBD1 (5 bases). Germline CDR1 and CDR2: LNHDA and SQIVND (reference sequence). V was shortened by 3 bases and J by 4 bases, with 13 bases between the two germline ends. The CDR3 is 15 residues long.

The chain carries TRBV2 and TRBJ1-1, with D possibly matching TRBD1 (6 bases). In germline, CDR1 is SNHLY, CDR2 FYNNEI. V was clipped by 2 bases and J by 0 bases, with 10 bases between them. The length of the CDR3 is 15 residues. The CDR3 nucleotides are TGTGCCAGCAGTGAATTGGCAGGGGTGAACACTGAAGCTTTCTTT. This translates into CASSELAGVNTEAFF.

J is TRBJ1-3 and V is TRBV2; no definite D call. Germline V gene lookup returns CDR1 SNHLY and CDR2 FYNNEI. V was clipped by 1 base and J by 0 bases, with 7 bases between them. The CDR3 contains 15 residues. The CDR3 bases are TGTGCCAGCAGTGAAGATAGAGGCTCTGGAAACACCATATATTTT. This translates into CASSEDRGSGNTIYF. The full variable domain, rest sourced from reference TRBV2 and TRBJ1-3, is EPEVTQTPSHQVTQMGQEVILRCVPISNHLYFYWYRQILGQKVEFLVSFYNNEISEKSEIFDDQFSVERPDGSNFTLKIRSTKLEDSAMYFCASSEDRGSGNTIYFGEGSWLTVV.

V is TRBV27 and J is TRBJ2-7; TRBD2 matches 11 bases. The CDR3 length is 15 residues. Germline values: CDR1 MNHEY, CDR2 SMNVEV (reference sequence). J lost 1 base, V lost 5 bases, and 4 bases had no gene match. CDR3 loop: CASSPGTSGSYEQYF. CDR3 nucleotides: TGTGCCAGCAGTCCCGGGACTAGCGGTTCCTACGAGCAGTACTTC.

J is TRBJ1-1 and V is TRBV7-2; D ambiguous. The germline V gene encodes CDR1 SGHTA and CDR2 FQGNSA. Trimming took 2 bases from V and 4 from J, leaving 11 bases between them. This CDR3 comprises 14 residues. CDR3 loop: CASSLLGMGTEAFF. The CDR3 DNA follows: TGTGCCAGCAGCTTACTAGGGATGGGCACTGAAGCTTTCTTT.

V and J are TRBV7-6 and TRBJ1-4; TRBD1 aligns across 8 bases. V lost 1 base to trimming and J lost 8 bases; unmatched junction nucleotides: 6. Germline values: CDR1 SGHVS, CDR2 FNYEAQ. The CDR3 sequence is 15 residues long. This CDR3 reads CASSLGTGQGEKLFF. Written as DNA, the CDR3 is TGTGCCAGCAGCTTAGGGACAGGGCAGGGGGAAAAACTGTTTTTT.

Only a few counts were recorded for this clone. J is TRBJ2-2 and V is TRBV15; 7 nucleotides agree with TRBD1. This CDR3 spans 16 amino acids. Per the germline V gene, CDR1 is LNHNV and CDR2 is YYDKDF (reference sequence). J lost 1 base, V lost 2 bases, and 4 bases had no gene match. In DNA, the CDR3 is TGTGCCACCAGCAGACCTGGACAGGAGAACACCGGGGAGCTGTTTTTT. Its protein is CATSRPGQENTGELFF.

The chain employs TRBV28 and TRBJ1-3; 8 nucleotides align to TRBD1. The trim removed 9 bases at V and 5 bases at J, leaving 3 bases unmatched. The CDR3 length is 12 residues. CDR1 is MDHEN, CDR2 SYDVKM, per germline. CDR3 protein: CASRTGRNTIYF. In DNA form, the CDR3 reads TGTGCCAGTCGGACAGGGAGAAACACCATATATTTT.

This rearrangement joins TRBV30 to TRBJ1-5, with a possible D match to TRBD1 (5 bases). This CDR3 contains 13 residues. The germline gives CDR1 GTSNPN, CDR2 SVGIG (reference sequence). V shed 5 bases and J shed 4 bases, with 12 bases lying between them. This chain's CDR3 is CAWGRDVNQPQHF. The CDR3 DNA sequence: TGTGCCTGGGGGAGGGACGTTAATCAGCCCCAGCATTTT.

This clone was observed a handful of times. The genes are TRBV19 and TRBJ2-7, with D possibly matching TRBD1 (6 bases). The germline V gene encodes CDR1 LNHDA and CDR2 SQIVND (reference sequence). Trimming pared 6 bases from V and 2 bases from J, leaving 11 bases between. This CDR3 is built from 13 residues. The DNA of the CDR3 is TGTGCCAGTAGAGCACAGGGAACCTACGAGCAGTACTTC. It codes for CASRAQGTYEQYF. Based on the CDR3 plus reference TRBV19 and TRBJ2-7, the full variable domain is DGGITQSPKYLFRKEGQNVTLSCEQNLNHDAMYWYRQDPGQGLRLIYYSQIVNDFQKGDIAEGYSVSREKKESFPLTVTSAQKNPTAFYLCASRAQGTYEQYFGPGTRLTVT.

This chain links TRBV4-3 with TRBJ2-2; 8 bases align to TRBD2. Trimming at V came to 1 base and at J to 7 bases, leaving 8 bases not matched to a gene. Germline V CDR1 and CDR2: LGHNA, YSLEER. The CDR3 is 16 residues long. The CDR3: CASSQGNSGKVGELFF. Here the CDR3 DNA reads TGCGCCAGCAGCCAAGGCAATAGCGGGAAGGTCGGGGAGCTGTTTTTT.

In this sample, this clone turned up a few times. The chain uses TRBV11-2 and TRBJ1-1; D unresolved. With 2 bases removed from V and 8 bases from J, the gap between germline ends came to 9 bases. Germline V gene sequence: CDR1 SGHAT, CDR2 FQNNGV. The CDR3 is 12 residues long. The CDR3 sequence: CASSLRSDEAFF. The CDR3 nucleotides are TGTGCCAGCAGCTTAAGATCCGACGAAGCTTTCTTT.

V usage is TRBV18 and J usage is TRBJ1-6; the D is unclear. V was shortened by 8 bases and J by 9 bases, with 17 bases between the two germline ends. This CDR3 has 14 residues. Germline CDR1 reads KGHSH; CDR2 reads LQKENI. CDR3 sequence: CASLQDPAGSPLHF. CDR3 in DNA: TGTGCCAGCCTCCAGGATCCCGCGGGTTCACCCCTCCACTTT.

The chain couples TRBV7-3 to TRBJ2-5, with 8 nucleotides matching TRBD1. J lost 7 bases, V lost 2 bases, and 6 bases had no gene match. Germline lookup yields CDR1 SGHTA and CDR2 FQGTGA. The CDR3 is 14 amino acids. CDR3 nucleotides: TGTGCCAGCAGCTTACAGGGGGCTTCGGGGACCCAGTACTTC. Its translation: CASSLQGASGTQYF.

CDR3 sequence reads: CATSRDVSGSGETQYF. CDR3 sequence (DNA): TGTGCCACCAGCAGAGATGTTAGCGGGAGTGGGGAGACCCAGTACTTC. The gene calls are TRBV15 and TRBJ2-5; 9 nucleotides match TRBD2. The germline V gene has CDR1 LNHNV and CDR2 YYDKDF (reference sequence). The CDR3 covers 16 residues. Trimming removed 0 bases from V and 5 bases from J; junction bases left unmatched: 7.